These T cell receptor beta chains were read from a single sample in a study of long-term antiretroviral therapy in people with HIV. The assay was immunoSEQ multiplex PCR, and TCRdb's table has in-frame clones only and misses some. The table records around 25,000 clones, roughly 77% of them present only once. The sequencing used unsorted PBMCs, collected 4.4 years after starting antiretroviral therapy. Receptors were obtained from a man in his thirties or forties with HIV. Each CDR3 is given with its conserved first and last residue. D genes are given only for firm matches. The size field is filled for only some rows; it gives once, few, many or a size class.

v_gene	abundance	j_gene	d_gene	CDR3aa	CDR3nt
TRBV6-1	.	TRBJ2-2	.	CASSRQALGTGELFF	TGTGCCAGCAGTCGACAGGCCTTGGGCACCGGGGAGCTGTTTTTT
TRBV10-3	.	TRBJ1-1	.	CAISESRGRVNTEAFF	TGTGCCATCAGTGAGTCGAGGGGTAGGGTGAACACTGAAGCTTTCTTT
TRBV6-5	.	TRBJ2-7	TRBD1	CASSNGQGLGEQYF	TGTGCCAGCAGCAACGGACAGGGATTGGGCGAGCAGTACTTC
TRBV6-5	.	TRBJ2-1	.	CASSYGGPTLDNEQFF	TGTGCCAGCAGTTACGGGGGTCCCACGTTGGACAATGAGCAGTTCTTC
TRBV2	.	TRBJ1-1	.	CASSERSGLNTEAFF	TGTGCCAGCAGTGAAAGGTCAGGGTTAAACACTGAAGCTTTCTTT
TRBV11-2	.	TRBJ1-1	TRBD1	CASSWRTGMNTEAFF	TGTGCCAGCAGCTGGAGGACAGGGATGAACACTGAAGCTTTCTTT
TRBV5-8	.	TRBJ1-5	.	CASSWERGLYPQHF	TGTGCCAGCAGCTGGGAGAGGGGGTTATACCCCCAGCATTTT
TRBV6-5	few	TRBJ2-2	TRBD1	CASSYGTGDTGELFF	TGTGCCAGCAGTTACGGGACAGGGGACACCGGGGAGCTGTTTTTT
TRBV18	once	TRBJ2-2	.	CASSPPGAGGPNTGELFF	TGTGCCAGCTCACCCCCCGGCGCAGGGGGGCCTAACACCGGGGAGCTGTTTTTT
TRBV4-1	.	TRBJ1-2	.	CASSQARLGSNYGYTF	TGCGCCAGCAGCCAAGCTCGTTTGGGTTCAAACTATGGCTACACCTTC
TRBV19	.	TRBJ2-7	.	CASSASRAVLGEQYF	TGTGCCAGTAGTGCCTCCCGGGCCGTCCTTGGCGAGCAGTACTTC
TRBV5-1	.	TRBJ2-3	.	CASSSQRFGGFLEDTQYF	TGCGCCAGCAGCTCCCAACGATTCGGAGGGTTTTTGGAAGATACGCAGTATTTT
TRBV4-1	.	TRBJ1-1	.	CASGGNTEAFF	TGCGCCAGCGGGGGGAACACTGAAGCTTTCTTT
TRBV27	.	TRBJ2-2	.	CASSLTGSGELFF	TGTGCCAGCAGTTTGACAGGATCCGGGGAGCTGTTTTTT
TRBV6-1	few	TRBJ1-2	TRBD1	CASKGGTGYGYTF	TGTGCCAGCAAAGGGGGGACAGGCTATGGCTACACCTTC
TRBV27	.	TRBJ2-3	.	CASSPHRDTLTDTQYF	TGTGCCAGCAGTCCCCACCGGGACACCCTCACAGATACGCAGTATTTT
TRBV5-4	.	TRBJ2-2	TRBD1	CASSPRTGPGGELFF	TGTGCCAGCAGCCCCAGGACAGGGCCAGGCGGGGAGCTGTTTTTT
TRBV9	.	TRBJ1-1	.	CASSVTRDLGAEAFF	TGTGCCAGCAGCGTCACCAGGGATTTAGGCGCTGAAGCTTTCTTT
TRBV27	.	TRBJ2-2	.	CASSLGQSSTGELFF	TGTGCCAGCAGTTTAGGTCAGTCTTCCACCGGGGAGCTGTTTTTT
TRBV19	.	TRBJ1-1	TRBD1	CASSPRQGMNTEAFF	TGTGCCAGTAGTCCCCGACAGGGAATGAACACTGAAGCTTTCTTT
TRBV7-8	.	TRBJ2-7	TRBD2	CASSLGLAGVSYEQYF	TGTGCCAGCAGCTTAGGGCTAGCGGGCGTCTCCTACGAGCAGTACTTC
TRBV5-1	.	TRBJ1-1	.	CASHRGLQGGTEAFF	TGCGCCAGCCATCGAGGCCTACAGGGTGGCACTGAAGCTTTCTTT
TRBV19	.	TRBJ2-7	.	CASSPTPGAEQYF	TGTGCCAGTAGTCCGACTCCAGGGGCCGAGCAGTACTTC
TRBV29-1	.	TRBJ2-5	.	CSVAKGSSLQETQYF	TGCAGCGTTGCCAAGGGGAGCAGTCTGCAGGAGACCCAGTACTTC
TRBV5-5	few	TRBJ1-2	.	CASRWDASPYGYTF	TGTGCCAGCAGGTGGGACGCCAGCCCCTATGGCTACACCTTC
TRBV29-1	.	TRBJ2-1	.	CSVEDQGLKGEQFF	TGCAGCGTTGAAGATCAGGGGTTGAAGGGAGAGCAGTTCTTC
TRBV19	.	TRBJ2-4	.	CASIKGRDGNIQYF	TGTGCCAGTATCAAAGGCAGGGACGGAAACATTCAGTACTTC